This is a list of T cell receptor beta chains from one sample in a study of a mutant IDH1 vaccine in newly diagnosed glioma. The method was immunoSEQ multiplex PCR; TCRdb's version includes in-frame clones alone and lacks a portion of them. The data contain fewer than 20,000 clones, 80% of them seen just once; the ten biggest clones take up 8% to 10%. The sequencing here drew on PBMCs, taken from a glioma patient treated with radiotherapy, temozolomide or both. All receptors come from a man aged 35 to 55 with glioma. Both conserved end residues are part of each CDR3. Fields, in order: V gene, D gene, clone size, J gene, CDR3 protein, CDR3 DNA. D genes are given only for firm matches. Size tells how often a clone was seen (once, few, many) or the class of an expanded clone, and some rows leave it out.

TRBV2	.	.	TRBJ2-5	CASSEQETQYF	TGTGCCAGCAGTGAACAAGAGACCCAGTACTTC
TRBV2	.	.	TRBJ2-7	CASSEGARQEQYF	TGTGCCAGCAGTGAAGGAGCCAGGCAAGAGCAGTACTTC
TRBV7-2	.	.	TRBJ2-1	CASSLTVVYNEQFF	TGTGCCAGCAGCTTGACGGTTGTCTACAATGAGCAGTTCTTC
TRBV30	TRBD1	.	TRBJ1-2	CAWIGGDRGYGYTF	TGTGCCTGGATAGGCGGGGACAGGGGTTATGGCTACACCTTC
TRBV14	.	.	TRBJ1-1	CASSPRAGNTEAFF	TGTGCCAGCAGCCCCAGGGCGGGGAACACTGAAGCTTTCTTT
TRBV5-6	.	.	TRBJ1-2	CASSLAGPDYGYTF	TGTGCCAGCAGCTTGGCCGGACCGGACTATGGCTACACCTTC
TRBV15	.	.	TRBJ2-1	CATSPGGSYNEQFF	TGTGCCACCAGCCCCGGGGGCTCCTACAATGAGCAGTTCTTC
TRBV5-1	TRBD1	.	TRBJ1-4	CASSPTGEKEKLFF	TGCGCCAGCAGCCCGACAGGGGAGAAGGAAAAACTGTTTTTT
TRBV4-2	TRBD1	.	TRBJ1-2	CASSGDRNGYTF	TGTGCCAGCAGCGGGGACAGGAATGGCTACACCTTC
TRBV19	.	.	TRBJ1-2	CASSITESGYTF	TGTGCCAGTAGTATCACGGAAAGTGGCTACACCTTC
TRBV2	TRBD1	.	TRBJ1-4	CASRKERQGGEKLFF	TGTGCCAGCAGGAAAGAAAGACAGGGTGGAGAAAAACTGTTTTTT
TRBV19	.	.	TRBJ1-2	CASSIWDGYTF	TGTGCCAGTAGTATCTGGGATGGCTACACCTTC
TRBV6-6	.	.	TRBJ1-1	CASSYSPTSEAFF	TGTGCCAGCAGTTACTCGCCAACATCTGAAGCTTTCTTT
TRBV19	.	.	TRBJ2-5	CASSIGAPTRPQETQYF	TGTGCCAGTAGTATCGGGGCCCCTACCCGTCCCCAAGAGACCCAGTACTTC
TRBV5-4	.	once	TRBJ2-7	CASSLSGLTIEQYF	TGTGCCAGCAGCTTGAGCGGTCTAACGATCGAGCAGTACTTC
TRBV7-8	.	.	TRBJ1-4	CASSPGEKLFF	TGTGCCAGCAGCCCAGGAGAAAAACTGTTTTTT
TRBV18	.	.	TRBJ2-1	CASSPGGGLFGEQFF	TGTGCCAGCTCACCGGGAGGAGGGCTTTTCGGTGAGCAGTTCTTC
TRBV19	.	.	TRBJ1-2	CASSITPTANYGYTF	TGTGCCAGTAGTATAACCCCCACAGCTAACTATGGCTACACCTTC
TRBV5-1	.	.	TRBJ1-6	CASSAGGHRDSPLHF	TGCGCCAGCAGCGCGGGGGGACACCGGGATTCACCCCTCCACTTT
TRBV18	.	.	TRBJ2-3	CASSPPGSLADTQYF	TGTGCCAGCTCACCACCGGGCAGCTTGGCCGATACGCAGTATTTT
TRBV7-8	.	.	TRBJ2-5	CASSLFRQRSVQETQYF	TGTGCCAGCAGCTTATTCCGGCAGAGAAGTGTCCAAGAGACCCAGTACTTC
TRBV4-1	TRBD2	.	TRBJ2-5	CASSQESMASGRVETQYF	TGCGCCAGCAGCCAAGAGTCGATGGCTAGCGGGAGAGTCGAGACCCAGTACTTC
TRBV6-1	.	once	TRBJ2-1	CASSEAEEIWQFF	TGTGCCAGCAGTGAAGCGGAGGAAATCTGGCAGTTCTTC
TRBV29-1	TRBD2	once	TRBJ2-7	CSVESWTSSREQYF	TGCAGCGTTGAATCTTGGACTAGCTCGCGCGAGCAGTACTTC
TRBV5-6	.	few	TRBJ1-1	CASSLYTEAFF	TGTGCCAGCAGCTTGTATACTGAAGCTTTCTTT